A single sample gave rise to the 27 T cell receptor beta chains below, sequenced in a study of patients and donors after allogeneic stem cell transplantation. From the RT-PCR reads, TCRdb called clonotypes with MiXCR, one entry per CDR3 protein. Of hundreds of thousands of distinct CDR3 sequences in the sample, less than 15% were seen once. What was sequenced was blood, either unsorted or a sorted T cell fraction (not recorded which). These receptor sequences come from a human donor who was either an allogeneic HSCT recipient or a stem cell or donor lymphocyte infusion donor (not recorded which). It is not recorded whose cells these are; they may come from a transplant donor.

In DNA, the CDR3 is TGTGCCAGCAGCTTGGTTTCTAGCGGGATTGCCCTCTCGGAGACCCAGTACTTC. Translated: CASSLVSSGIALSETQYF. The chain joins TRBV5-6 to TRBJ2-5; 9 nucleotides line up with TRBD2. The CDR3 is 18 amino acids. Germline CDR1 is SGHDT and CDR2 is YYEEEE. The V and J ends lost 0 bases and 5 bases, in that order; junction bases with no gene match: 14.

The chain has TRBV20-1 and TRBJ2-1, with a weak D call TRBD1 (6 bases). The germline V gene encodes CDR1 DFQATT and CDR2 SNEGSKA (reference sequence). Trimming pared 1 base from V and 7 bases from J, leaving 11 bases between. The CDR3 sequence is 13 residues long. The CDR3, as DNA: TGCAGTGCTAGAGTGGACAGTAGGAATGAGCAGTTCTTC. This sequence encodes CSARVDSRNEQFF.

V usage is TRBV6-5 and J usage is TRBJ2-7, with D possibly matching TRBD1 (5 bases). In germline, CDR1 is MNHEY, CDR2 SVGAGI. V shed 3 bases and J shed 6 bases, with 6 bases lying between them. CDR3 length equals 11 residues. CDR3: CASSYQGEQYF. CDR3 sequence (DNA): TGTGCCAGCAGTTATCAGGGCGAGCAGTACTTC.

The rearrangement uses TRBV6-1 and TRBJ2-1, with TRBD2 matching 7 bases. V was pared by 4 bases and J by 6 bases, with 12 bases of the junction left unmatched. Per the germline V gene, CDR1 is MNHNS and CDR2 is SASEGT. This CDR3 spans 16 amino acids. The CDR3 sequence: CASSASTSPPGNEQFF. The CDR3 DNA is TGTGCCAGCAGTGCCTCGACTAGCCCTCCGGGCAATGAGCAGTTCTTC.

For the CDR3, the DNA is TGTGCCAGCAGTGAAGTTCAGACTCGGGGGTATCAGCCCCAGCATTTT. This codes for CASSEVQTRGYQPQHF. V usage is TRBV2 and J usage is TRBJ1-5, with D possibly TRBD1 on 5 matching bases. Germline values: CDR1 SNHLY, CDR2 FYNNEI. The CDR3 extends over 16 amino acids. Trimming shortened V by 1 base and J by 5 bases, and 15 bases separated the two germline ends.

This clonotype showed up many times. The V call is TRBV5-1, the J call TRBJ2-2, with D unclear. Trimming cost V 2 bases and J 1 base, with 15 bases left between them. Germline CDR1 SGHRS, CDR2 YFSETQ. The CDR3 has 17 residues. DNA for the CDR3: TGCGCCAGCAGCTTCGGGTACTCCGCTTTGAACACCGGGGAGCTGTTTTTT. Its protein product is CASSFGYSALNTGELFF. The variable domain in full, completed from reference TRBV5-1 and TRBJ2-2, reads KAGVTQTPRYLIKTRGQQVTLSCSPISGHRSVSWYQQTPGQGLQFLFEYFSETQRNKGNFPGRFSGRQFSNSRSEMNVSTLELGDSALYLCASSFGYSALNTGELFFGEGSRLTVL.

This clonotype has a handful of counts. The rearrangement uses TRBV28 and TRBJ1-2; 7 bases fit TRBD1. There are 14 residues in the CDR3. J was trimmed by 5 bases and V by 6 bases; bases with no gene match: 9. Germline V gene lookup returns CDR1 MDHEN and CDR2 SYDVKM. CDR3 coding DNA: TGTGCCAGCAGCGTCGGGACAGCCAAGTATGGCTACACCTTC. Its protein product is CASSVGTAKYGYTF.

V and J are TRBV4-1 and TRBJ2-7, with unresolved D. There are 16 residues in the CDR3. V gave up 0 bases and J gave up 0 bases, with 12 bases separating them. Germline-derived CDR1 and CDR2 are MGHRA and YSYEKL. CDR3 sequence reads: CASSQDPNKSSYEQYF. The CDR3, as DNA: TGCGCCAGCAGCCAAGACCCCAACAAGAGCTCCTACGAGCAGTACTTC.

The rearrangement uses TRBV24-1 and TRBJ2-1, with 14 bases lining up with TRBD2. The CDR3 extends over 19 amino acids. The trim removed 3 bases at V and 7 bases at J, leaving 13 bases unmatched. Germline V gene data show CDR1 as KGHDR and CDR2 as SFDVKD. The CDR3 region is CATSDPLTGTSGGRNEQFF. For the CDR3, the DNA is TGTGCCACCAGTGATCCTCTGACGGGGACTAGCGGGGGAAGGAATGAGCAGTTCTTC.

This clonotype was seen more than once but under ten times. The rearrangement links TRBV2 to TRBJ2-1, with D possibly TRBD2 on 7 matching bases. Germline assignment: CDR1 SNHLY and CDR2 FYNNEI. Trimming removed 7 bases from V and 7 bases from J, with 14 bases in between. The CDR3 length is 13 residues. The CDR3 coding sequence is TGTGCCAGCAACGGGGGGCTTAGGAATGAGCAGTTCTTC. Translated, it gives CASNGGLRNEQFF.

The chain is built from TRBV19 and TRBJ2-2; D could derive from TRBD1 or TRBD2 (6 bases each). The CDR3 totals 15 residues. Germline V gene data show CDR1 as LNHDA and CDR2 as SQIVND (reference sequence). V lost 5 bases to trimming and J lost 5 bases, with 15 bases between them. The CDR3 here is CASSPQGGPTGELFF. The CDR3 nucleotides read TGTGCCAGTAGTCCCCAAGGGGGGCCTACCGGGGAGCTGTTTTTT.

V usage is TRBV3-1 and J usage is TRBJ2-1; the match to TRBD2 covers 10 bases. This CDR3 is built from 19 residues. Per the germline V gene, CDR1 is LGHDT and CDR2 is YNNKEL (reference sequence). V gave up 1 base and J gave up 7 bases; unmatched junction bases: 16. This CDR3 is CASSQGPSAGGPFVNEQFF. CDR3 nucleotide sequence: TGTGCCAGCAGCCAAGGGCCATCAGCGGGGGGGCCTTTTGTGAATGAGCAGTTCTTC.

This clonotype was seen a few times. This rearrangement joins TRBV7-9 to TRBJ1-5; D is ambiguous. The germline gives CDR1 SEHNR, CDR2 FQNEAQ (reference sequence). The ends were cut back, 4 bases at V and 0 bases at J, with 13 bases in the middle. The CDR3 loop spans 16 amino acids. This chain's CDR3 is CASSSTDTHSNQPQHF. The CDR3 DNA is TGTGCCAGCAGCTCTACAGATACACATAGCAATCAGCCCCAGCATTTT. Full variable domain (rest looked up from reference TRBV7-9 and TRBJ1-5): DTGVSQNPRHKITKRGQNVTFRCDPISEHNRLYWYRQTLGQGPEFLTYFQNEAQLEKSRLLSDRFSAERPKGSFSTLEIQRTEQGDSAMYLCASSSTDTHSNQPQHFGDGTRLSIL.

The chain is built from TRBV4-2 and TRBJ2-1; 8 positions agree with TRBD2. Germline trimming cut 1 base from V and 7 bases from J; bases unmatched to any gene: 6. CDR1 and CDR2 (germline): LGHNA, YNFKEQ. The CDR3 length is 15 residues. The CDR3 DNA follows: TGTGCCAGCAGCCAAGTCGCGGGGGGTCGGAATGAGCAGTTCTTC. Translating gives CASSQVAGGRNEQFF.

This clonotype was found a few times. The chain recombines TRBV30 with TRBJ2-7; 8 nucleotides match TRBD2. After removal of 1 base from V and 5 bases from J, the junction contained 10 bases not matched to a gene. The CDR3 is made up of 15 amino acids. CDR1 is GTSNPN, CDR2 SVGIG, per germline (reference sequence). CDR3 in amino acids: CAWSGGVAGLNEQYF. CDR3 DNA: TGTGCCTGGAGTGGTGGTGTAGCGGGACTCAACGAGCAGTACTTC. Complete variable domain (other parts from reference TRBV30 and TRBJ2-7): SQTIHQWPATLVQPVGSPLSLECTVEGTSNPNLYWYRQAAGRGLQLLFYSVGIGQISSEVPQNLSASRPQDRQFILSSKKLLLSDSGFYLCAWSGGVAGLNEQYFGPGTRLTVT.

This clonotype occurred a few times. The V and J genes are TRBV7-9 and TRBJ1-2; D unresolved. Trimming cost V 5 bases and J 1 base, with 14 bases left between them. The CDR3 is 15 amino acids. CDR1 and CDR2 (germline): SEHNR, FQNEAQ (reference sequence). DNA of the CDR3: TGTGCCAGCAGCCGGCTCGCCCAGCTTAACTATGGCTACACCTTC. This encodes CASSRLAQLNYGYTF.

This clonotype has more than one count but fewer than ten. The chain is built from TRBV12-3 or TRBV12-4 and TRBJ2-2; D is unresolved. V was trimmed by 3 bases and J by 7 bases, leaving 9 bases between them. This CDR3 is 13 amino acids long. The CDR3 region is CASSFSEVGELFF. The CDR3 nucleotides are TGTGCCAGCAGTTTCTCGGAAGTCGGGGAGCTGTTTTTT.

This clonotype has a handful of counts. This CDR3 is CASSRPRGVEQYF. CDR3 nucleotides: TGTGCCAGCAGCCGGCCCCGTGGGGTCGAGCAGTACTTC. The chain is built from TRBV6-2 or TRBV6-3 and TRBJ2-7; D is uncertain. Trimming cost V 6 bases and J 6 bases, with 15 bases left between them. Germline V gene sequence: CDR1 MNHEY, CDR2 SVGEGT. The length of the CDR3 is 13 residues.

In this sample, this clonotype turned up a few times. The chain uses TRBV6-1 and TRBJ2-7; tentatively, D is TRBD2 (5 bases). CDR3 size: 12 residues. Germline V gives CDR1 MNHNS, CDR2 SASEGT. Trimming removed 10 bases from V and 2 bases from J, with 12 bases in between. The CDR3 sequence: CATGNAAYEQYF. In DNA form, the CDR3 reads TGTGCCACGGGGAATGCGGCCTACGAGCAGTACTTC.

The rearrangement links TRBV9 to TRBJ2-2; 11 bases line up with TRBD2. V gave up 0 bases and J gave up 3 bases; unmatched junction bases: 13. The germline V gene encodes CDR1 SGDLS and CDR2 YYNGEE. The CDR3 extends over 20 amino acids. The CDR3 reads CASSVGVLAGGYRYTGELFF. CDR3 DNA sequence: TGTGCCAGCAGCGTAGGGGTGCTAGCGGGGGGTTATCGGTACACCGGGGAGCTGTTTTTT.

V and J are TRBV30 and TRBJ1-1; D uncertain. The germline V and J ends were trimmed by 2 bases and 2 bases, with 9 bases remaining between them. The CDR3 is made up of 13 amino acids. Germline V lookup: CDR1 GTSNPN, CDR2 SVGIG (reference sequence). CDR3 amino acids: CAWSTEANTEAFF. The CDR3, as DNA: TGTGCCTGGAGTACGGAAGCTAACACTGAAGCTTTCTTT.

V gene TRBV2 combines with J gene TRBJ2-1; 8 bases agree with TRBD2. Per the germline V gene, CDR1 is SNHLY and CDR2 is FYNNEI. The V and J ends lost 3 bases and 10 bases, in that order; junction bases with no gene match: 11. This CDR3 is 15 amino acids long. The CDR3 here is CASSEEAGVGREQFF. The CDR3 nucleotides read TGTGCCAGCAGTGAGGAAGCGGGAGTGGGGAGGGAGCAGTTCTTC.

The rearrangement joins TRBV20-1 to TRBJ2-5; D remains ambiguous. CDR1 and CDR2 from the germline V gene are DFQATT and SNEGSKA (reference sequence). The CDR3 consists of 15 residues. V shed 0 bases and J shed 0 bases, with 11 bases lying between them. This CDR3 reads CSARDPLGYQETQYF. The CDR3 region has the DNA TGCAGTGCTAGAGATCCCTTGGGGTACCAAGAGACCCAGTACTTC.

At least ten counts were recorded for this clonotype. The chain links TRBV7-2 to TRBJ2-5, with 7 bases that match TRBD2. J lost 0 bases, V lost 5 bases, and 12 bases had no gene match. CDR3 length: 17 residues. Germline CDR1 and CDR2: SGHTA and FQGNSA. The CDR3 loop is CASSPNLWGGYQETQYF. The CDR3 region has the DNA TGTGCCAGCAGCCCAAATTTGTGGGGGGGGTACCAAGAGACCCAGTACTTC.

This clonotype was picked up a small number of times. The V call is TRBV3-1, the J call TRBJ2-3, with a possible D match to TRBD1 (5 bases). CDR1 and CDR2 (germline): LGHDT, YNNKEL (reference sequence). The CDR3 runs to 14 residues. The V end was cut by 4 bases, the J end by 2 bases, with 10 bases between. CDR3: CASSLGLTTDTQYF. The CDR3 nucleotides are TGTGCCAGCAGCCTGGGGCTTACCACAGATACGCAGTATTTT.

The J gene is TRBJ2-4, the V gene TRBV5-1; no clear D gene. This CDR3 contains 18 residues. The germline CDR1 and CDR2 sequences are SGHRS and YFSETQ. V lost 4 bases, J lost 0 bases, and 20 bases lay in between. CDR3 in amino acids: CASSRGSRPPVAKNIQYF. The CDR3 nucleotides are TGCGCCAGCAGCCGTGGGTCTAGGCCCCCAGTAGCCAAAAACATTCAGTACTTC.

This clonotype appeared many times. CDR3 region: CSATDRLAGVVYEQYF. The CDR3, as DNA: TGCAGTGCTACCGACCGACTAGCGGGAGTGGTGTACGAGCAGTACTTC. The chain combines TRBV20-1 with TRBJ2-7; 12 positions match TRBD2. V lost 4 bases and J lost 4; bases outside the gene matches: 11. CDR1 DFQATT and CDR2 SNEGSKA come from the germline V gene (reference sequence). This CDR3 is 16 amino acids long.